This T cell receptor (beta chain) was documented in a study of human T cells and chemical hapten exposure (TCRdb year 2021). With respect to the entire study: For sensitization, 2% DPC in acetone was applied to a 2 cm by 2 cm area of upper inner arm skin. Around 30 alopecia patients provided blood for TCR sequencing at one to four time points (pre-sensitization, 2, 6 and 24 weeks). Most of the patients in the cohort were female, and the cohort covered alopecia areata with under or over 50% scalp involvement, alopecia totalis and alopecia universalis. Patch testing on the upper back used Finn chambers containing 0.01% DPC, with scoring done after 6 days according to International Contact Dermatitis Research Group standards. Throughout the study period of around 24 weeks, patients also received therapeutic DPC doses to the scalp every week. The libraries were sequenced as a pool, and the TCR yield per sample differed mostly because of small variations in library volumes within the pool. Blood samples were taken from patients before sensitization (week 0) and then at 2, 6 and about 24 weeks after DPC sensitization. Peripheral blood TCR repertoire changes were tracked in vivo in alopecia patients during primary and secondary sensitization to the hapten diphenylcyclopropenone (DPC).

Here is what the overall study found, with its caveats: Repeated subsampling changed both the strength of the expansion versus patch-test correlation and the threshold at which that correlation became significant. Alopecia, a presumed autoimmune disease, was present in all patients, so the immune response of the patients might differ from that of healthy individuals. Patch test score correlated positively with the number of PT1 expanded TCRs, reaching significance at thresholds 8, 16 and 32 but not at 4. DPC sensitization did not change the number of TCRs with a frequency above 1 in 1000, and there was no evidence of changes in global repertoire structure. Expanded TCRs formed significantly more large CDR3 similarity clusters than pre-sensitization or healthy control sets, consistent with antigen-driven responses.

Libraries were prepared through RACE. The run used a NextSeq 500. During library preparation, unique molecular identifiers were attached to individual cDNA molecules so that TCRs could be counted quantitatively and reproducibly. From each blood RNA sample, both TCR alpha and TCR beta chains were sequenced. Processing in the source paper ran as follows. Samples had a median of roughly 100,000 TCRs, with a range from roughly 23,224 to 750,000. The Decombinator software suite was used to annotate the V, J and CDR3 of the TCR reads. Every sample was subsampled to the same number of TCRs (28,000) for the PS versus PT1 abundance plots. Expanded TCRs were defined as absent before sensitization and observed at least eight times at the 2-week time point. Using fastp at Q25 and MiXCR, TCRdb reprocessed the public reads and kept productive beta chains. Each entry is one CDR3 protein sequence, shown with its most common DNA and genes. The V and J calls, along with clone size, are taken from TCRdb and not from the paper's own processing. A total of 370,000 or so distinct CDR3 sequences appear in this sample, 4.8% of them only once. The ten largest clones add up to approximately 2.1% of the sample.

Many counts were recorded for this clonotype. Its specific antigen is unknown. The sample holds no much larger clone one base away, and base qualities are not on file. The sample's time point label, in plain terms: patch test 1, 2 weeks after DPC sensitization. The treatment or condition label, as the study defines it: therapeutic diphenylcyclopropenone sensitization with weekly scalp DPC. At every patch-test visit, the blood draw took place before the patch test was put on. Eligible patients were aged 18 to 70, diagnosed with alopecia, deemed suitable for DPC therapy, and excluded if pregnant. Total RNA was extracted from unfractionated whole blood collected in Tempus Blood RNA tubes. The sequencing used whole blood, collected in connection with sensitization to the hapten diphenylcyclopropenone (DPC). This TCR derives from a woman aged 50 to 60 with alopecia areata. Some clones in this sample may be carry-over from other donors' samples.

The DNA sequence is given as TGTGCCAGCAGCTTAGAAGGGGCCTCCTATGGCTACACCTTC. Translated, it gives CASSLEGASYGYTF. The chain is encoded by TRBV11-2 joined to TRBJ1-2; tentative D gene TRBD1, with 5 bases matching. The V and J ends are trimmed by 0 bases and 4 bases, leaving 9 bases between them. As encoded in the germline V gene, CDR1 is SGHAT while CDR2 is FQNNGV. Including cysteine and phenylalanine, the CDR3 has 14 amino acids. Of the read, only the CDR3 DNA is kept; its 42 bases are in frame from base 1.